This T cell receptor beta chain was observed in a study of technical replicates of blood from several donors. This CDR3 is built from 14 residues. V gave up 0 bases and J gave up 7 bases, with 11 bases separating them. Germline values: CDR1 SGDLS, CDR2 YYNGEE. Assay used: immunoSEQ multiplex PCR; TCRdb lists only in-frame clones, some missing. Among tens of thousands of clones, approximately 86% were seen once, and the ten largest hold more than 5%. The TCR sequence derives from a human donor in good health. Some clones in this sample may be carry-over from other donors' samples. This chain connects TRBV9 to TRBJ2-1, with a tentative D call TRBD2 (5 bases). Sequenced: PBMCs. The CDR3, as DNA: TGTGCCAGCAGCGTAGACAGACTACTGAATGAGCAGTTCTTC. This encodes CASSVDRLLNEQFF. The variable domain in full, completed from reference TRBV9 and TRBJ2-1, reads DSGVTQTPKHLITATGQRVTLRCSPRSGDLSVYWYQQSLDQGLQFLIQYYNGEERAKGNILERFSAQQFPDLHSELNLSSLELGDSALYFCASSVDRLLNEQFFGPGTRLTVL.